Presented here are 21 T cell receptor beta chains from one specimen sequenced in a study of metastatic and nonmetastatic thyroid tumors. Among the patients, none had received any treatment before thyroid surgery. TCRdb re-called the PCR reads with MiXCR. The sample yields about 34,000 clones, roughly 35% seen once. Sequencing used tumor tissue. The origin of the receptors is a female donor with papillary thyroid cancer or a benign thyroid nodule (not recorded which). Some clones in this sample may be carry-over from other donors' samples.

As to this clone: Other nucleotide sequences in the sample specify the same CDR3. The chain links TRBV6-1 to TRBJ2-7; D is ambiguous. The V end lost 3 bases, the J end lost 4 bases, and 16 bases lay between the germline ends. Germline loops: CDR1 MNHNS, CDR2 SASEGT. This CDR3 contains 15 residues. The CDR3 region is CASSEADGYLYEQYF. CDR3 nucleotides: TGTGCCAGCAGTGAGGCAGACGGATACTTATACGAGCAGTACTTC.

This clone was seen a few times. The sample holds other DNA sequences that translate to the same CDR3. J is TRBJ2-7 and V is TRBV19, with 7 bases that match TRBD1. CDR1 is LNHDA and CDR2 is SQIVND in the germline V gene (reference sequence). Unmatched junction bases numbered 6, after V lost 7 bases and J lost 0 bases. The CDR3 contains 14 residues. The CDR3: CASTSQGSSYEQYF. The CDR3 DNA follows: TGTGCCAGTACCTCACAGGGGTCCTCCTACGAGCAGTACTTC.

The chain links TRBV7-2 to TRBJ2-2; no clear D gene. The CDR3 covers 17 residues. Germline V gene lookup returns CDR1 SGHTA and CDR2 FQGNSA. Trimming pared 0 bases from V and 0 bases from J, leaving 11 bases between. The CDR3: CASSLALGIANTGELFF. The CDR3 DNA sequence: TGTGCCAGCAGCTTAGCGCTCGGAATCGCGAACACCGGGGAGCTGTTTTTT. Looking up the rest from reference TRBV7-2 and TRBJ2-2 gives the full variable domain: GAGVSQSPSNKVTEKGKDVELRCDPISGHTALYWYRQSLGQGLEFLIYFQGNSAPDKSGLPSDRFSAERTGGSVSTLTIQRTQQEDSAVYLCASSLALGIANTGELFFGEGSRLTVL.

This sequence joins TRBV19 and TRBJ2-2; 8 bases are a match to TRBD2. The germline V gene encodes CDR1 LNHDA and CDR2 SQIVND (reference sequence). This CDR3 has 15 amino acids. The J segment lost 0 bases and the V segment lost 4 bases, leaving 1 base of the junction unmatched. The CDR3 reads CASSTGLANTGELFF. CDR3 nucleotides: TGTGCCAGTAGTACGGGACTAGCGAACACCGGGGAGCTGTTTTTT. Full variable domain (outside the CDR3, taken from reference TRBV19 and TRBJ2-2): DGGITQSPKYLFRKEGQNVTLSCEQNLNHDAMYWYRQDPGQGLRLIYYSQIVNDFQKGDIAEGYSVSREKKESFPLTVTSAQKNPTAFYLCASSTGLANTGELFFGEGSRLTVL.

The chain uses TRBV19 and TRBJ1-2; D gene ambiguous. Germline CDR1 reads LNHDA; CDR2 reads SQIVND (reference sequence). The V end was cut by 10 bases, the J end by 8 bases, with 20 bases between. The CDR3 totals 13 residues. CDR3 DNA: TGTGCCACCTCTCACCTGGTAAACGGGGGCTACACCTTC. Translated, it gives CATSHLVNGGYTF.

The chain combines TRBV28 with TRBJ1-2, with D possibly matching TRBD1 (5 bases). The ends were cut back, 6 bases at V and 6 bases at J, with 14 bases in the middle. This CDR3 is 13 amino acids long. CDR1 and CDR2 (germline): MDHEN, SYDVKM. The CDR3 DNA reads as TGTGCCAGCAGCGAAGGCAGGGTGGATGGCTACACCTTC. It encodes CASSEGRVDGYTF.

This rearrangement joins TRBV5-1 to TRBJ2-1; 7 positions match TRBD2. V shed 5 bases, J shed 4 bases, and the junction held 15 bases outside the gene matches. CDR1 and CDR2 (germline): SGHRS, YFSETQ. This CDR3 comprises 17 residues. The CDR3 DNA follows: TGCGCCAGCAGACGCCGAGAGTTGGGCGGGAGATACAATGAGCAGTTCTTC. This codes for CASRRRELGGRYNEQFF.

This clone has more than one count but fewer than ten. CDR3 in DNA: TGTGCCAGCAGTCAGGGACTAGCGGGATACGAGCAGTACTTC. Translating it yields CASSQGLAGYEQYF. The chain has TRBV6-1 and TRBJ2-7; 13 positions agree with TRBD2. The germline CDR1 and CDR2 sequences are MNHNS and SASEGT. This CDR3 contains 14 residues. Trimming at V came to 5 bases and at J to 4 bases, leaving 2 bases not matched to a gene.

This clone was detected only a few times. The V gene is TRBV12-3 or TRBV12-4, the J gene TRBJ1-2, with D possibly matching TRBD1 (5 bases). Trimming shortened V by 8 bases and J by 0 bases, and 10 bases separated the two germline ends. The CDR3 loop spans 13 amino acids. CDR3 residues: CASGKQANYGYTF. The CDR3 DNA sequence: TGTGCCAGCGGAAAACAGGCTAACTATGGCTACACCTTC.

This clone was seen just once. V and J are TRBV5-1 and TRBJ2-3; the D is unclear. The CDR3 loop spans 15 amino acids. The V gene's germline CDR1 is SGHRS and CDR2 YFSETQ. V was shortened by 7 bases and J by 4 bases, with 19 bases between the two germline ends. The CDR3 DNA reads as TGCGCCAGCTCCTGGGTAGGTCGTGATTCAGATACGCAGTATTTT. It yields the protein CASSWVGRDSDTQYF.

The chain combines TRBV19 with TRBJ2-1, with D maybe TRBD2 (6 bases). The CDR3 covers 13 residues. CDR1 is LNHDA and CDR2 is SQIVND in the germline V gene (reference sequence). The V gene lost 3 bases and the J gene lost 9 bases, with 12 bases spanning the gap. CDR3 amino acids: CASSMTGRSEQFF. DNA for the CDR3: TGTGCCAGTAGTATGACGGGGAGGAGTGAGCAGTTCTTC.

This chain links TRBV4-3 with TRBJ1-2; D is perhaps TRBD1 (5 bases). Deletions cut 0 bases from V and 2 bases from J, with 13 bases between. The CDR3 extends over 16 amino acids. In germline, CDR1 is LGHNA, CDR2 YSLEER. The CDR3 reads CASSQDMTGPNYGYTF. The CDR3 DNA reads TGCGCCAGCAGCCAAGATATGACGGGGCCCAACTATGGCTACACCTTC.

The rearrangement uses TRBV10-3 and TRBJ2-1; TRBD1 agrees at 9 bases. V shed 5 bases, J shed 7 bases, and the junction held 6 bases outside the gene matches. Germline V gene sequence: CDR1 ENHRY, CDR2 SYGVKD. This CDR3 contains 14 residues. CDR3 DNA sequence: TGTGCCATCAGTACAGGGGGCGAAGGGAATGAGCAGTTCTTC. It codes for CAISTGGEGNEQFF.

V and J are TRBV2 and TRBJ2-1; the D gene is possibly TRBD1 (6 bases). Germline V CDR1 and CDR2: SNHLY, FYNNEI. The V end lost 6 bases, the J end lost 7 bases, and 13 bases lay between the germline ends. The CDR3 length is 13 residues. Here the CDR3 reads CASSQTGDNEQFF. The CDR3 nucleotides read TGTGCCAGCAGCCAGACAGGAGATAATGAGCAGTTCTTC.

The table lists this clone with many counts. At one end the junction does not follow the germline gene, possibly because of a read error. Different DNA sequences within this sample yield the same CDR3. V is TRBV11-1 and J is TRBJ2-3; TRBD2 agrees at 8 bases. The CDR3 covers 16 residues. The germline CDR1 and CDR2 sequences are SGHAT and FQDESV (reference sequence). As DNA, the CDR3 is TGTGCCAGCAGCCTCGGGAGGGGGGGCACCACAGATACACAGTATTTT. It encodes CASSLGRGGTTDTQYF.

V usage is TRBV10-2 and J usage is TRBJ2-3; D gene ambiguous. The CDR3 has 13 amino acids. V was clipped by 3 bases and J by 0 bases, with 4 bases between them. Germline lookup yields CDR1 WSHSY and CDR2 SAAADI. CDR3 in DNA: TGCGCCAGCAGTGACGGGAGCACAGATACGCAGTATTTT. Its protein is CASSDGSTDTQYF.

The table lists this clone with a few counts. The chain recombines TRBV28 with TRBJ2-1; 13 positions match TRBD2. The germline gives CDR1 MDHEN, CDR2 SYDVKM. Trimming at V came to 6 bases and at J to 4 bases, leaving 6 bases not matched to a gene. The CDR3 has 16 residues. CDR3 in DNA: TGTGCCAGCAGCGGGACTAGCGGGAAGGGGTACAATGAGCAGTTCTTC. It encodes CASSGTSGKGYNEQFF.

The sample holds a few counts of this clone. The chain carries TRBV12-3 or TRBV12-4 and TRBJ2-3, with TRBD2 identical over 7 bases. CDR3 size: 13 residues. V was clipped by 5 bases and J by 6 bases; unmatched bases: 5. The CDR3 DNA is TGTGCCAGCAGTCGGACTAGGTGGGATACGCAGTATTTT. It is translated as CASSRTRWDTQYF.

The chain joins TRBV6-1 to TRBJ1-2, with 9 bases matching TRBD1. The CDR3 contains 13 residues. J lost 6 bases, V lost 7 bases, and 6 bases had no gene match. Germline V gives CDR1 MNHNS, CDR2 SASEGT. CDR3 loop: CASNPTGGDGYTF. As DNA, the CDR3 is TGTGCCAGCAACCCGACAGGGGGGGATGGCTACACCTTC.

In its sample, this clone was seen a few times. The chain recombines TRBV7-6 with TRBJ1-3; D is undetermined. The CDR3 is 14 amino acids. V was pared by 5 bases and J by 0 bases, with 8 bases between. From germline, CDR1 is SGHVS and CDR2 FNYEAQ. The CDR3 reads CASSRTISGNTIYF. The CDR3 DNA is TGTGCCAGCAGCAGAACGATCTCTGGAAACACCATATATTTT.

The chain joins TRBV27 to TRBJ2-7; maybe TRBD1 (5 bases). The CDR3 consists of 13 residues. The V and J ends lost 2 bases and 4 bases respectively, with 9 bases between them. The germline gives CDR1 MNHEY, CDR2 SMNVEV (reference sequence). The CDR3 here is CASSLGALYEQYF. The CDR3 DNA follows: TGTGCCAGCAGTTTAGGGGCCCTATACGAGCAGTACTTC.